The next 8 T cell receptor beta chains were all read from a single sample in a study of breast tumors, draining lymph nodes, adjacent tissues (dated by TCRdb to the mid-2010s). Preparation of the library involved multiplex PCR. Reads for this sample came from an Illumina HiSeq 2000. TCRdb trimmed the raw reads at Q25, called clones with MiXCR and kept productive beta chains. Identical CDR3 protein sequences are pooled into one entry, listed with their most common genes and DNA. The sample table lists nearly 200,000 distinct CDR3 sequences, approximately 33% of them with a count of one. The ten largest make up approximately 4.3% of the sample. The lymph node samples were taken from the axillary draining lymph nodes of breast cancer patients. The sample consisted of axillary lymph node tissue. The receptors here all came from a female donor with breast cancer. Some clones in this sample may be carry-over from other donors' samples.

The rearrangement links TRBV3-1 to TRBJ2-1, with TRBD2 matching 10 bases. Germline CDR1 LGHDT, CDR2 YNNKEL (reference sequence). Germline trimming cut 0 bases from V and 7 bases from J; bases unmatched to any gene: 3. This CDR3 has 15 amino acids. The CDR3 bases are TGTGCCAGCAGCCAAGATTTGACTAGCGGGAATGAGCAGTTCTTC. This gives the protein CASSQDLTSGNEQFF.

With respect to this clonotype: With a much larger clone just one base away, this may be a read error. V usage is TRBV20-1 and J usage is TRBJ2-1, with TRBD2 matching 9 bases. Germline V gives CDR1 DFQATT, CDR2 SNEGSKA (reference sequence). CDR3 length equals 14 residues. CDR3 amino acids: CSASAGGIYTEQFF. Written as DNA, the CDR3 is TGCAGTGCTAGTGCGGGAGGGATATACACTGAGCAGTTCTTC.

The chain links TRBV7-2 to TRBJ2-2; 9 bases agree with TRBD2. V dropped 7 bases and J dropped 8; count of bases not matched to a gene: 8. This CDR3 is built from 14 residues. Germline CDR1 reads SGHTA; CDR2 reads FQGNSA. CDR3 loop: CASTPGGRAGELFF. The CDR3 DNA is TGTGCCAGCACCCCCGGCGGGAGGGCGGGGGAGCTGTTTTTT.

This clonotype showed up many times. The CDR3 sequence is CASSQVQRDRTYEQYF. CDR3 coding DNA: TGTGCCAGCAGCCAAGTACAGCGGGACAGAACCTACGAGCAGTACTTC. The chain has TRBV4-2 and TRBJ2-7, with D perhaps matching TRBD1 or TRBD2 (7 bases each). Per the germline V gene, CDR1 is LGHNA and CDR2 is YNFKEQ. This CDR3 is built from 16 residues. The germline V and J ends were trimmed by 1 base and 2 bases, with 15 bases remaining between them.

This clonotype has more than one count but fewer than ten. This may be a read error: a much more frequent sequence differs by one nucleotide. The rearrangement links TRBV7-8 to TRBJ2-5; the D gene is possibly TRBD2 (6 bases). This CDR3 comprises 15 residues. Germline lookup yields CDR1 SGHVS and CDR2 FQNEAQ. The CDR3 sequence: CASSLATDDRETQHF. Written as DNA, the CDR3 is TGTGCCAGCAGCTTAGCGACCGACGACCGGGAGACCCAGCACTTC.

CDR3 loop: CASSLSGTGRNTIYF. As DNA, the CDR3 is TGTGCCAGCAGCCTATCGGGGACAGGACGAAACACCATATATTTT. The chain links TRBV7-9 to TRBJ1-3; 8 nucleotides match TRBD1. Germline values: CDR1 SEHNR, CDR2 FQNEAQ (reference sequence). Trimming cost V 5 bases and J 5 bases; bases outside gene matches: 8. The CDR3 contains 15 residues.

For this clonotype: Given the absence of the conserved phenylalanine or tryptophan at the CDR3 end, a read error is likely. The chain combines TRBV3-1 with TRBJ2-4; 9 positions agree with TRBD2. Germline CDR1 is LGHDT and CDR2 is YNNKEL (reference sequence). The CDR3 length is 16 residues. V trimming: 5 bases; J trimming: 2 bases; junction bases outside the gene matches: 7. Written as DNA, the CDR3 is TGTGCCAGCAGCGAGCGGGGGGCCCGCACCAAAAACATTCAGTACCTC. This translates into CASSERGARTKNIQYL.

Regarding this clonotype: The DNA is left out, because the CDR3 cannot be placed on it with certainty; the CDR3 is given as TCRdb lists it. The chain has TRBV15 and TRBJ2-5; the DNA was not used to check the table's D call, TRBD1. The germline CDR1 and CDR2 sequences are LNHNV and YYDKDF (reference sequence). The CDR3 length is 23 residues, termini included. CDR3 amino acids: CATSRGAGAGVEKLFFGSGTQYF.